This T cell receptor beta chain came from a study of T cell repertoires in ileal Crohn's disease. Study at large: Median disease duration was roughly 8.4 years; roughly 40% smoked at surgery. About half of patients got postoperative therapy: approximately twelve thiopurines, over 15 anti-TNF. M0 samples are biopsies from inflamed ileum in the resection specimen.

Profiling relied on immunoSEQ multiplex PCR, and the TCRdb table lists in-frame clones only, not all of them. The table records around 15,000 clones, roughly 90% of them present only once. Time point meaning: inflamed ileum from the surgical specimen. This CDR3 spans 15 amino acids. The germline CDR1 and CDR2 sequences are MNHEY and SMNVEV (reference sequence). The junction had 8 bases not matched to a gene; V was cut back by 7 bases and J by 1 base. The chain employs TRBV27 and TRBJ2-3, with TRBD2 matching 7 bases. This receptor was obtained from an adult with Crohn's disease. Sequencing was carried out using ileal tissue. The CDR3 DNA is TGTGCCAGCACCCGGGGGGTATGGGGCACAGATACGCAGTATTTT. Translated, it gives CASTRGVWGTDTQYF.